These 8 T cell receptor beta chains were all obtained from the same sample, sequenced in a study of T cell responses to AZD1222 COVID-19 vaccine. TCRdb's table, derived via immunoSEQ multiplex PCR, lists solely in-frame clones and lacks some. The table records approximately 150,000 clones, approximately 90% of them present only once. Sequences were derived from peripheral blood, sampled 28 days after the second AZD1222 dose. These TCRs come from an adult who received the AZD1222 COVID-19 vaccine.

The CDR3: CASTLHQETQYF. CDR3 nucleotide sequence: TGTGCCAGCACCTTACACCAAGAGACCCAGTACTTC. This chain uses TRBV6-6 with TRBJ2-5; D is unclear. The germline V gene has CDR1 MNHNY and CDR2 SVGAGI (reference sequence). This CDR3 contains 12 residues. The germline V and J ends were trimmed by 7 bases and 0 bases, with 6 bases remaining between them.

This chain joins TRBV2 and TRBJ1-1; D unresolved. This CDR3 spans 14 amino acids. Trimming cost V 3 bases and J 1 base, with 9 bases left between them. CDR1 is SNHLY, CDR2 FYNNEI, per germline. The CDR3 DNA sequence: TGTGCCAGCAGTGACCCGAGTCAGAACACTGAAGCTTTCTTT. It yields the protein CASSDPSQNTEAFF.

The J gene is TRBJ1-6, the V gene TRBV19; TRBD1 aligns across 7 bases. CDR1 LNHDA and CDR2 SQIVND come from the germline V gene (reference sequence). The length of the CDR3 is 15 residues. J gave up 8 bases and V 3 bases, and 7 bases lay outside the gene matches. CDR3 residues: CASSIETGHHSPLHF. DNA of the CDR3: TGTGCCAGTAGTATCGAGACAGGGCATCATTCACCCCTCCACTTT.

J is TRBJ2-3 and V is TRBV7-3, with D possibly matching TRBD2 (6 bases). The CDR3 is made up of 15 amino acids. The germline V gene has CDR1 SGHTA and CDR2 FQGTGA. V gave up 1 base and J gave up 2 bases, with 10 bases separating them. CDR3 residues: CASSLRLDPTDTQYF. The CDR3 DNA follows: TGTGCCAGCAGCTTAAGACTAGACCCCACAGATACGCAGTATTTT.

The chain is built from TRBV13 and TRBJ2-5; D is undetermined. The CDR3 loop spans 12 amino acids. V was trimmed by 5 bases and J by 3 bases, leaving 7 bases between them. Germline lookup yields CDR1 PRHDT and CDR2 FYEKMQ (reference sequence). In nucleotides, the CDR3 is TGTGCCAGCAGCCCTCGAAAAGAGACCCAGTACTTC. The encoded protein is CASSPRKETQYF. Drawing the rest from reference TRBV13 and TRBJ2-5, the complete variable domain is AAGVIQSPRHLIKEKRETATLKCYPIPRHDTVYWYQQGPGQDPQFLISFYEKMQSDKGSIPDRFSAQQFSDYHSELNMSSLELGDSALYFCASSPRKETQYFGPGTRLLVL.

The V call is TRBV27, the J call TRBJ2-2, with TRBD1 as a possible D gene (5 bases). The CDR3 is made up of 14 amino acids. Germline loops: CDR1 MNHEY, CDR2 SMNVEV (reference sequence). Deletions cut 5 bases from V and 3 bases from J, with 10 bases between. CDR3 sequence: CASSSFRDTGELFF. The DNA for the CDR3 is TGTGCCAGCAGTAGCTTCAGGGACACCGGGGAGCTGTTTTTT.

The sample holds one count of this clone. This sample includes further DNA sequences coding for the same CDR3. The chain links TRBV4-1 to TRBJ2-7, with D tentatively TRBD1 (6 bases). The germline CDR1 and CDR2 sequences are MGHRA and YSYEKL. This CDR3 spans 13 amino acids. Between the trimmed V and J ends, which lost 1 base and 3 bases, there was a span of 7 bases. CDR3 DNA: TGCGCCAGCAGCCAAGCACAGGGCTACGAGCAGTACTTC. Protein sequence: CASSQAQGYEQYF.

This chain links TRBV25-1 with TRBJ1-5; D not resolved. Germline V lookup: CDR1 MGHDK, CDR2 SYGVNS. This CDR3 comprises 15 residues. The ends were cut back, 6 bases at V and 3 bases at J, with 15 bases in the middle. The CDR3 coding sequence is TGTGCCAGCAGCGGAGGTGGCAGCGACAATCAGCCCCAGCATTTT. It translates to CASSGGGSDNQPQHF.